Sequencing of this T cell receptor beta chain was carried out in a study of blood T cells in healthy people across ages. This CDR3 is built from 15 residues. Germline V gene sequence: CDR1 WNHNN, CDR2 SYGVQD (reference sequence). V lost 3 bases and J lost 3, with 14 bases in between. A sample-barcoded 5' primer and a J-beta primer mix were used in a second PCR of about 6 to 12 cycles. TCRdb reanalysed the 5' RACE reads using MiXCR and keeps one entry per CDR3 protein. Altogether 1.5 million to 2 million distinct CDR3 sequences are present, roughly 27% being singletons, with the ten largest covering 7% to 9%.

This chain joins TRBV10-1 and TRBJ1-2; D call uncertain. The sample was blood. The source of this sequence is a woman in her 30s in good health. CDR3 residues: CASSDLEIQDYGYTF. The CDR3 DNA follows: TGCGCCAGCAGTGATTTGGAGATTCAGGACTATGGCTACACCTTC.